Sequencing of this T cell receptor beta chain was carried out in a study of blood T cells in healthy people across ages. Sample-barcoded 5' priming and a J-beta primer mix drove a second PCR of about 7 to 11 cycles. A template-switch adaptor containing 12 random nucleotides labeled each cDNA molecule. MiXCR was run by TCRdb on the 5' RACE reads, yielding one entry per CDR3 protein. The sample contains about 750,000 distinct CDR3 sequences, 53% of which appear only once. The CDR3 sequence is 13 residues long. Germline assignment: CDR1 DFQATT and CDR2 SNEGSKA (reference sequence). Trimming took off 3 bases at V and 6 bases at J, with 13 bases between the two ends.

This chain links TRBV20-1 with TRBJ2-3, with D possibly matching TRBD2 (6 bases). The source material was blood. The sequence was obtained from a man older than 75 in good health. The DNA for the CDR3 is TGCAGTGCTAGGGATGGGAGGCGGGATACGCAGTATTTT. Translation gives CSARDGRRDTQYF.